This TCR beta chain was sequenced for a study of blood T cell repertoires in COVID-19. About the study: COVID-19 samples collected from the United States, Italy and Spain covered acute and convalescent phases. The cDNA or gDNA used as material had been derived from T cells, B-cell-depleted T cells, or PBMCs.

Trimming removed 3 bases from V and 8 bases from J; junction bases left unmatched: 10. This CDR3 is built from 16 residues. From germline, CDR1 is MGHDK and CDR2 SYGVNS. Original processing notes: It was from reference gene primer amplification that nucleated cell counts were estimated. Here immunoSEQ multiplex PCR was the method, and the copy in TCRdb shows in-frame clones only, minus some. V, J and clone size derive from that table, while D and trimming were established from the DNA sequence. The sample yields tens of thousands of clones, around 85% seen once. V is TRBV25-1 and J is TRBJ2-1; 10 bases map to TRBD2. The TCR comes from a man older than 75 with acute or convalescent COVID-19. What was sequenced was peripheral blood. The CDR3 region has the DNA TGTGCCAGCAGTGAGCCTAGCGGGAGAATGACCCATGAGCAGTTCTTC. Encoded protein: CASSEPSGRMTHEQFF.